This T cell receptor (beta chain) was observed in a study of blood T cell repertoires in COVID-19. Across the whole study: Samples of COVID-19 (acute and convalescent) were obtained from the United States, Italy and Spain. Nucleic acid was either cDNA or gDNA, and it came from T cells, B-cell-depleted T cells, or PBMCs.

Germline assignment: CDR1 SNHLY and CDR2 FYNNEI. The CDR3 sequence is 14 residues long. The V end was cut by 7 bases, the J end by 5 bases, with 14 bases between. As originally analysed: Estimation of nucleated cell counts relied on the amplification of reference gene primers. The method was immunoSEQ multiplex PCR; TCRdb's version includes in-frame clones alone and lacks a portion of them. Clone size and V and J calls were adopted from that table, with D and trimming inferred from the DNA. The sample carries about 140,000 clones, roughly 76% recorded once. The genes are TRBV2 and TRBJ1-4, with D possibly matching TRBD1 (6 bases). The sample consisted of peripheral blood. The receptor's source is a woman aged 50 to 60 with active or convalescent COVID-19. CDR3 loop: CASKKGGENEKLFF. The CDR3 coding sequence is TGTGCCAGCAAAAAAGGGGGGGAGAATGAAAAACTGTTTTTT.